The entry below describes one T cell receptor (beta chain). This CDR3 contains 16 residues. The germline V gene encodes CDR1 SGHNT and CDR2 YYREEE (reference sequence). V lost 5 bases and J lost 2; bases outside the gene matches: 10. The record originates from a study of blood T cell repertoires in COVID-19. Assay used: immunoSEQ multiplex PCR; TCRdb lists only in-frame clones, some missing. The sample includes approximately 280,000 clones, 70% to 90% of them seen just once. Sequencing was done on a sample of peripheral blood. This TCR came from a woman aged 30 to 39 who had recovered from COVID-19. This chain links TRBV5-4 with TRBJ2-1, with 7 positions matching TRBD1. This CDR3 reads CASRQTVTGTYNEQFF. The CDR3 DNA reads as TGTGCCAGCAGACAGACCGTGACAGGGACCTACAATGAGCAGTTCTTC.